The 12 T cell receptor beta chains below all came from one sample that was sequenced in a study of blood T cell repertoires in COVID-19. Sequenced by immunoSEQ multiplex PCR; TCRdb stores in-frame clones only, minus some. This table holds roughly 220,000 clones, approximately 86% found once. Sequencing input: peripheral blood. The receptors derive from a man between 60 and 75 years old with acute or convalescent COVID-19.

The rearrangement uses TRBV5-1 and TRBJ1-1; the D is unclear. Germline CDR1 reads SGHRS; CDR2 reads YFSETQ. Trimming pared 5 bases from V and 6 bases from J, leaving 17 bases between. This CDR3 region has 14 residues. The CDR3 nucleotides read TGCGCCAGCAGACCTAACACGGGGAGCCCTGAAGCTTTCTTT. Protein: CASRPNTGSPEAFF. The complete variable domain, with remaining parts taken from reference TRBV5-1 and TRBJ1-1, reads KAGVTQTPRYLIKTRGQQVTLSCSPISGHRSVSWYQQTPGQGLQFLFEYFSETQRNKGNFPGRFSGRQFSNSRSEMNVSTLELGDSALYLCASRPNTGSPEAFFGQGTRLTVV.

In nucleotides, the CDR3 is TGCGCCAGCAGCCAATTTCAGGGAAATAATTCACCCCTCCACTTT. Translation: CASSQFQGNNSPLHF. The chain has TRBV4-3 and TRBJ1-6; D is perhaps TRBD1 (5 bases). Trimming removed 2 bases at V and 5 bases at J, with 10 bases between. CDR3 length: 15 residues. Germline V gene sequence: CDR1 LGHNA, CDR2 YSLEER.

The CDR3 is CARSLLRGDDTEAFF. Written as DNA, the CDR3 is TGTGCCAGAAGCTTGTTACGGGGAGATGACACTGAAGCTTTCTTT. The V gene is TRBV5-3, the J gene TRBJ1-1, with D uncertain. TRBV5-3 is an ORF, and what it does is uncertain. V lost 1 base and J 3 bases, leaving 13 bases between the germline ends. The CDR3 loop spans 15 amino acids.

J is TRBJ2-3 and V is TRBV7-2; 8 nucleotides align to TRBD1. Germline values: CDR1 SGHTA, CDR2 FQGNSA. V lost 4 bases, J lost 4 bases, and 10 bases stayed unmatched. This CDR3 region has 16 residues. CDR3: CASSSTLRGRADTQYF. CDR3 nucleotide sequence: TGTGCCAGCAGCTCTACGCTCAGGGGGCGGGCAGATACGCAGTATTTT.

The V gene is TRBV5-4, the J gene TRBJ1-1, with D uncertain. This CDR3 spans 13 amino acids. Germline V gene data show CDR1 as SGHNT and CDR2 as YYREEE (reference sequence). The V end was cut by 4 bases, the J end by 0 bases, with 7 bases between. CDR3 nucleotide sequence: TGTGCCAGCAGCCGAACAGTGAACACTGAAGCTTTCTTT. Translated: CASSRTVNTEAFF.

The V call is TRBV7-9, the J call TRBJ2-2; a weak D match, TRBD2 (5 bases). Germline V CDR1 and CDR2: SEHNR, FQNEAQ (reference sequence). This CDR3 region has 17 residues. V lost 5 bases and J lost 7, with 23 bases in between. The CDR3 DNA sequence: TGTGCCAGCAGCCCGGGTACAACGAGGGTACGGGACGGGGAGCTGTTTTTT. Protein product: CASSPGTTRVRDGELFF.

The sample holds one count of this clone. Other nucleotide sequences from this sample produce the same CDR3. This chain joins TRBV5-1 and TRBJ2-2; unclear D gene. V lost 1 base, J lost 1 base, and 5 bases lay in between. CDR1 is SGHRS and CDR2 is YFSETQ in the germline V gene. This CDR3 spans 14 amino acids. CDR3 loop: CASSLRQNTGELFF. CDR3 coding DNA: TGCGCCAGCAGCTTGAGACAGAACACCGGGGAGCTGTTTTTT.

The J gene is TRBJ1-2, the V gene TRBV2; perhaps TRBD1 as D (6 bases). Trimming left V 4 bases short and J 2 bases short, with 14 bases between. CDR3 length equals 15 residues. Germline CDR1 reads SNHLY; CDR2 reads FYNNEI. This CDR3 reads CASSVGQGRNYGYTF. CDR3 coding DNA: TGTGCCAGCAGTGTGGGGCAGGGGCGGAACTATGGCTACACCTTC. The full variable domain, in which reference TRBV2 and TRBJ1-2 provide the parts outside the CDR3, is EPEVTQTPSHQVTQMGQEVILRCVPISNHLYFYWYRQILGQKVEFLVSFYNNEISEKSEIFDDQFSVERPDGSNFTLKIRSTKLEDSAMYFCASSVGQGRNYGYTFGSGTRLTVV.

CDR3: CASRRTGQENEKLFF. The CDR3 DNA sequence: TGCGCCAGCAGAAGAACGGGACAGGAAAATGAAAAACTGTTTTTT. The J gene is TRBJ1-4, the V gene TRBV5-1, with TRBD1 identical over 8 bases. V gave up 5 bases and J gave up 5 bases; unmatched junction bases: 8. This CDR3 spans 15 amino acids. Germline V gene data show CDR1 as SGHRS and CDR2 as YFSETQ. Full variable domain (rest looked up from reference TRBV5-1 and TRBJ1-4): KAGVTQTPRYLIKTRGQQVTLSCSPISGHRSVSWYQQTPGQGLQFLFEYFSETQRNKGNFPGRFSGRQFSNSRSEMNVSTLELGDSALYLCASRRTGQENEKLFFGSGTQLSVL.

The chain has TRBV7-9 and TRBJ2-7; D might be TRBD1 (5 bases). V lost 3 bases and J 6 bases, leaving 9 bases between the germline ends. The CDR3 loop spans 12 amino acids. Germline V CDR1 and CDR2: SEHNR, FQNEAQ (reference sequence). CDR3 sequence (DNA): TGTGCCAGCAGCTTTTTAGGGGTCGAGCAGTACTTC. This translates into CASSFLGVEQYF.

The chain combines TRBV5-1 with TRBJ1-5; D remains unclear. V lost 4 bases and J lost 2, with 19 bases in between. Germline CDR1 and CDR2: SGHRS and YFSETQ. The CDR3 covers 17 residues. The DNA for the CDR3 is TGCGCCAGCAGCCCGGAGGGAGGGAGGTATGGCAATCAGCCCCAGCATTTT. Translated: CASSPEGGRYGNQPQHF.

The V gene is TRBV7-9, the J gene TRBJ1-2; 10 bases fit TRBD1. The CDR3 is made up of 17 amino acids. The germline gives CDR1 SEHNR, CDR2 FQNEAQ (reference sequence). Trimming cost V 5 bases and J 8 bases; bases outside gene matches: 17. This chain's CDR3 is CASSPPGTGAPGEGYTF. Here the CDR3 DNA reads TGTGCCAGCAGCCCCCCCGGGACAGGGGCCCCGGGGGAGGGCTACACCTTC.